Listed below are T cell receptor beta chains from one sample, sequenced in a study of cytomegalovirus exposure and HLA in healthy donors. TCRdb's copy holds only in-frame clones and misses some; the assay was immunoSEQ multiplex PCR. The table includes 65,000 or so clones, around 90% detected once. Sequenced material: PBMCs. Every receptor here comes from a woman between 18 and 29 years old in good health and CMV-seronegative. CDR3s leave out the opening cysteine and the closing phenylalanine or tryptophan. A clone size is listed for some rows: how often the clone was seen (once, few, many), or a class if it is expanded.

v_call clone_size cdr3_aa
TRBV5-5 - ASSGQTGELF
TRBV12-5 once ASGLGTGVGTGELF
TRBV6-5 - ASNVRRDFSTEAF
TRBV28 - ASSLQGTRAAF
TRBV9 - ASSVEGGAADEAF
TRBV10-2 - ASSRTAGGYNEQF
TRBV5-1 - ASSLTGGLSSYNSPLH
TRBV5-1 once ASSVRGQLNTEAF
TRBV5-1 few ASSLASLGQGSSPLH
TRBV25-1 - ASSEFGRVSF
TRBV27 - ASSRLAGDYNEQF
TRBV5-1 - ASSLKLRGYLPSNQPQH
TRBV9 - ATGQGADTEAF
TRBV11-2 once ASSPMIGDRVGEKLF
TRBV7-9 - ASSQGQNNEKLF
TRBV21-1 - ASRRRGGTTQY
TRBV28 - ASSLWRDSISYEQY
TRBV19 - ASSIAPSYEQY
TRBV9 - ASSAWGAGANVLT
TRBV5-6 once ASSFRRGNYEQY
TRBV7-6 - ASSSTGGYGYT
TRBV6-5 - ATWRGANTEAF
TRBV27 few ASSLIPGVYEQY
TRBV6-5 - ASFSLIGVHGYT
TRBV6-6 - ASRPVGTDTQY
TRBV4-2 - ASSQGQVGETQY